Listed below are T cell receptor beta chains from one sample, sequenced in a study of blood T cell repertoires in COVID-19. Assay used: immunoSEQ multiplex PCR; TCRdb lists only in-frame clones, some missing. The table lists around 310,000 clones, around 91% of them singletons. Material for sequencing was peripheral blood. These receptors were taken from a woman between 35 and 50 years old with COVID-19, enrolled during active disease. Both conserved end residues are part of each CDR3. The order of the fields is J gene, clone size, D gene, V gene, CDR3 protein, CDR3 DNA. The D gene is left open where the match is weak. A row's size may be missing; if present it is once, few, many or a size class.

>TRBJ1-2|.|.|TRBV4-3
CASSQARVGYYGYTF
TGCGCCAGCAGCCAAGCCAGGGTGGGCTACTATGGCTACACCTTC
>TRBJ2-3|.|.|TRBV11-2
CASSFGTFNTDTQYF
TGTGCCAGCAGCTTTGGGACTTTTAACACAGATACGCAGTATTTT
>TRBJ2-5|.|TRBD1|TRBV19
CASSNRGLEETQYF
TGTGCCAGTAGTAACAGGGGGCTGGAAGAGACCCAGTACTTC
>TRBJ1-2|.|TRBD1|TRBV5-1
CASSIDTGENGYTF
TGCGCCAGCAGCATCGACACAGGGGAGAATGGCTACACCTTC
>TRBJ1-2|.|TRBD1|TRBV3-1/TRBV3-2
CASSSTGDGYTF
TGTGCCAGCAGCTCAACAGGGGACGGCTACACCTTC
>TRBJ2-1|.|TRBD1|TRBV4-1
CASSQELLQGEQFF
TGCGCCAGCAGCCAAGAGCTCTTACAGGGGGAGCAGTTCTTC
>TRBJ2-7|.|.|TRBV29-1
CSVTQGSRYEQYF
TGCAGCGTGACGCAGGGCTCCCGCTACGAGCAGTACTTC
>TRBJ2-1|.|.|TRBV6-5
CASKILGGNEQFF
TGTGCCAGCAAGATTCTAGGGGGAAATGAGCAGTTCTTC
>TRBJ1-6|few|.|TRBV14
CASSQVRGNSPLHF
TGTGCCAGCAGCCAAGTCAGGGGTAATTCACCCCTCCACTTT
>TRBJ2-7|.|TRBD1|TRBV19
CASSRRDRQTYEQYF
TGTGCCAGTAGCCGCCGGGACAGGCAAACCTACGAGCAGTACTTC
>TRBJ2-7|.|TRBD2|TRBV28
CASSLGLPGGEQYF
TGTGCCAGCAGTTTAGGACTTCCGGGGGGCGAGCAGTACTTC
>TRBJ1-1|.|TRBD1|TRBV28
CASSSTGDRPEAFF
TGTGCCAGCAGCTCGACAGGGGACAGGCCTGAAGCTTTCTTT
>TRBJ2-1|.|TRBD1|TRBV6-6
CASRQTGGNEQFF
TGTGCCAGCAGGCAAACAGGGGGCAATGAGCAGTTCTTC
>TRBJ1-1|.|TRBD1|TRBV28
CASSTAGQGSSTEAFF
TGTGCCAGCAGTACGGCGGGACAGGGGAGTAGCACTGAAGCTTTCTTT
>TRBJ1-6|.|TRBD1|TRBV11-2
CASSPGQGESPLHF
TGTGCCAGCAGCCCGGGACAGGGGGAATCACCCCTCCACTTT
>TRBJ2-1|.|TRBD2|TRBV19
CASSIGTSGSSYNEQFF
TGTGCCAGTAGTATTGGGACTAGCGGGAGCTCCTACAATGAGCAGTTCTTC
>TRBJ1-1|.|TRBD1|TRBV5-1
CASRPMTGGDTEAFF
TGCGCCAGCAGGCCGATGACAGGGGGCGACACTGAAGCTTTCTTT
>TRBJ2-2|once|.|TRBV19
CASSIDSGASLEELFF
TGTGCCAGTAGTATAGACTCAGGGGCATCCCTAGAGGAGCTGTTTTTT
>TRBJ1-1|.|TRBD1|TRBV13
CASSSRNRQGTNTEAFF
TGTGCCAGCAGCTCCAGGAACCGACAGGGGACGAACACTGAAGCTTTCTTT
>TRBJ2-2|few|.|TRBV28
CASSLRQTRITYTGELFF
TGTGCCAGCAGTTTACGGCAGACAAGGATAACGTACACCGGGGAGCTGTTTTTT
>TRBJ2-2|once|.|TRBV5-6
CASRRVDTGELFF
TGTGCCAGCAGGAGGGTGGACACCGGGGAGCTGTTTTTT
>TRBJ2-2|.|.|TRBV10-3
CAISEPTGRGTGELFF
TGTGCCATCAGTGAGCCTACAGGGCGAGGCACCGGGGAGCTGTTTTTT
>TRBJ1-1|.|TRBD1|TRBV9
CASSPAPGQGSRDTEAFF
TGTGCCAGCAGCCCCGCCCCGGGACAGGGGAGTAGGGACACTGAAGCTTTCTTT
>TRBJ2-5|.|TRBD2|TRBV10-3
CAISDSGTSGRARETQYF
TGTGCCATCAGTGATTCCGGGACTAGCGGGAGAGCTCGTGAGACCCAGTACTTC
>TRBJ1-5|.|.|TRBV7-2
CASSLVYSNQPQHF
TGTGCCAGCAGCTTAGTTTATAGCAATCAGCCCCAGCATTTT
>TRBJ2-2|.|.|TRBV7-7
CASSLGAGSGELFF
TGTGCTAGCAGCTTAGGTGCAGGGTCCGGGGAGCTGTTTTTT
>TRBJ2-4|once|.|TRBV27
CASGSSGYIQYF
TGTGCCAGCGGGTCCTCGGGATACATTCAGTACTTC
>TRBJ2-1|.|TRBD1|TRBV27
CASLLLGTDNEQFF
TGTGCCAGCCTTCTGCTCGGGACAGACAATGAGCAGTTCTTC
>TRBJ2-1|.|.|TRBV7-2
CASSPPGGSSYNEQFF
TGTGCCAGCAGCCCCCCCGGCGGAAGCTCCTACAATGAGCAGTTCTTC
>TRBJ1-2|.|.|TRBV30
CAWRVGYGYGYTF
TGTGCCTGGAGGGTCGGGTACGGCTATGGCTACACCTTC
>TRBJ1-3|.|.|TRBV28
CASSRTVGNTIYF
TGTGCCAGCAGTCGGACAGTCGGAAACACCATATATTTT
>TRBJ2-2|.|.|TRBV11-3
CASSSTQVAGELFF
TGTGCCAGCAGTTCCACGCAGGTCGCCGGGGAGCTGTTTTTT
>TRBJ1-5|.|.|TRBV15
CATSPPEGVEPQHF
TGTGCCACCAGCCCCCCGGAGGGAGTGGAGCCCCAGCATTTT
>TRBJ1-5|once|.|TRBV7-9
CASSPGNQPQHF
TGTGCCAGCAGCCCGGGGAATCAGCCCCAGCATTTT
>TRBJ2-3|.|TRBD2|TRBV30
CAWGSGSSTDTQYF
TGTGCCTGGGGGAGCGGGAGTAGCACAGATACGCAGTATTTT
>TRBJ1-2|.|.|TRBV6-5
CASSYTTGPANYGYTF
TGTGCCAGCAGTTACACTACAGGCCCAGCTAACTATGGCTACACCTTC
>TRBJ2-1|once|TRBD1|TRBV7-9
CASSLATEWDRQFF
TGTGCCAGCAGCTTAGCGACCGAGTGGGACAGGCAGTTCTTC
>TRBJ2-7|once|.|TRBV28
CASSNSNRKNYEQYF
TGTGCCAGCAGCAATAGCAACAGGAAAAACTACGAGCAGTACTTC
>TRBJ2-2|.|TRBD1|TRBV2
CASSEQGAKTGELFF
TGTGCCAGCAGTGAACAGGGGGCAAAGACCGGGGAGCTGTTTTTT
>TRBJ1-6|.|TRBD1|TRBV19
CASTPDRGRNSPLHF
TGTGCCAGTACCCCGGACAGGGGGAGGAATTCACCCCTCCACTTT
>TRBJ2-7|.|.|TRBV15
CATSRADSYEQYF
TGTGCCACCAGCAGAGCCGACAGCTACGAGCAGTACTTC
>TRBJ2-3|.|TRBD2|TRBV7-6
CASSSRLAGRNTDTQYF
TGTGCCAGCAGCTCCAGACTAGCGGGGCGAAACACAGATACGCAGTATTTT
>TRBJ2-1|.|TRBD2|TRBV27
CASSLSSGRGNEQFF
TGTGCCAGCAGTTTATCCAGCGGGAGAGGGAATGAGCAGTTCTTC